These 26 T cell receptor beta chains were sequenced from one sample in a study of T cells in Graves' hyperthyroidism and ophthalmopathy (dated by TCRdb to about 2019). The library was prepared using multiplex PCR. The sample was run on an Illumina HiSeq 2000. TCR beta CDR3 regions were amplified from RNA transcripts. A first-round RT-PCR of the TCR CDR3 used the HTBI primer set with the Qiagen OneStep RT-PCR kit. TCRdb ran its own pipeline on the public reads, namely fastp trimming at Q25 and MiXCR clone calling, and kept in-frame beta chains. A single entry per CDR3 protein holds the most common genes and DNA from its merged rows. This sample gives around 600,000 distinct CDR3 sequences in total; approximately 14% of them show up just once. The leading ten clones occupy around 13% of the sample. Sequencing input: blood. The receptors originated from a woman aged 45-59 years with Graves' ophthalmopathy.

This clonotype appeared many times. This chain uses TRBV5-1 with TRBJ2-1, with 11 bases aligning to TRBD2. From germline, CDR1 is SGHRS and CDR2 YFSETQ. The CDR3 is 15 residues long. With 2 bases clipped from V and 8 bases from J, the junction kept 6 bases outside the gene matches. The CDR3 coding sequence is TGCGCCAGCAGCTTAAAACTAGCGGGAGAAGATGAGCAGTTCTTC. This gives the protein CASSLKLAGEDEQFF.

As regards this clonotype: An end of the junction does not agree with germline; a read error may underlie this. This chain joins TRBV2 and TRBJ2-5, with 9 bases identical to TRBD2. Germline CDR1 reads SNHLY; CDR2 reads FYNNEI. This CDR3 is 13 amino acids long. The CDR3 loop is CAGSEGLAGHVHF. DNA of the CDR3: TGTGCCGGCAGTGAAGGGCTAGCGGGACACGTCCACTTC. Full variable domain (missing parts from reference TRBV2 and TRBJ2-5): EPEVTQTPSHQVTQMGQEVILRCVPISNHLYFYWYRQILGQKVEFLVSFYNNEISEKSEIFDDQFSVERPDGSNFTLKIRSTKLEDSAMYFCAGSEGLAGHVHFGPGTRLLVL.

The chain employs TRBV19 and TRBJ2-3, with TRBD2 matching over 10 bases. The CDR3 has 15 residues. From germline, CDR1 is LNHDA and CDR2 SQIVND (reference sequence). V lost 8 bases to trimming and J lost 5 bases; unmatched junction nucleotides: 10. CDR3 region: CASRSNSGRIDTQYF. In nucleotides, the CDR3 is TGTGCCAGTCGTAGTAATAGCGGGAGGATAGATACGCAGTATTTT.

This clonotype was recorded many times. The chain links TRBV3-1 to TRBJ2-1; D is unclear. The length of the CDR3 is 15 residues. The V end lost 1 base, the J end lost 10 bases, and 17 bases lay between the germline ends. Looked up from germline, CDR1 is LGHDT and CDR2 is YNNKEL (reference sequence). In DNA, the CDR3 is TGTGCCAGCAGCCAAGTCTTGTCTGGTCCGAACGAGCAGTTCTTC. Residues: CASSQVLSGPNEQFF.

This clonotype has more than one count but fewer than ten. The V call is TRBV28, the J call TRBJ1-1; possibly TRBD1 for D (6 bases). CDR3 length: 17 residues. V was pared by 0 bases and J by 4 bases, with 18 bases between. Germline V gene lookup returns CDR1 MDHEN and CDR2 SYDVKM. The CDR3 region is CASSLWVGGARGTEAFF. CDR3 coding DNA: TGTGCCAGCAGTTTATGGGTGGGGGGGGCTCGCGGCACTGAAGCTTTCTTT.

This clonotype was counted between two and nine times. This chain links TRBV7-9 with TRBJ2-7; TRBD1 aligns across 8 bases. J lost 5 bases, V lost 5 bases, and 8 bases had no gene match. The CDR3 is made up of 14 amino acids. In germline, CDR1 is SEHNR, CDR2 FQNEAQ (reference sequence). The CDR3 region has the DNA TGTGCCAGCAGCCTAGGGACAGGTTTTAACGAGCAGTACTTC. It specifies CASSLGTGFNEQYF.

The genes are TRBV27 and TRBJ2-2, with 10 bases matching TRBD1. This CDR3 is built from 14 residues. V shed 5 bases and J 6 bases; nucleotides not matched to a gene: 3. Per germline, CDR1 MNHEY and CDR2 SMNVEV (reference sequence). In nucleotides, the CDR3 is TGTGCCAGCAGTCTGACAGGGGGCCCCGGGGAGCTGTTTTTT. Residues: CASSLTGGPGELFF.

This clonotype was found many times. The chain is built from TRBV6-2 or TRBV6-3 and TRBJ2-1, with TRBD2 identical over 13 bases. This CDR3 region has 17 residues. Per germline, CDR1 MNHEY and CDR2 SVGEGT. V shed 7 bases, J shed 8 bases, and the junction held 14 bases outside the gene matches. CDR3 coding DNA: TGTGCCAGCAAAGCCCCCTCGGGGACTAGCGGGATGCATGAGCAGTTCTTC. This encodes CASKAPSGTSGMHEQFF.

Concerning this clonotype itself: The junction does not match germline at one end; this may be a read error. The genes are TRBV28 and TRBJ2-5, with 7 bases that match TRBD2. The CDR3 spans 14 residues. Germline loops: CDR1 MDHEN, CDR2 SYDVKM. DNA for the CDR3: TGTGCCATCAGTTTCGGGCGGGAGATCGAGACCCAGTACTTC. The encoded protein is CAISFGREIETQYF.

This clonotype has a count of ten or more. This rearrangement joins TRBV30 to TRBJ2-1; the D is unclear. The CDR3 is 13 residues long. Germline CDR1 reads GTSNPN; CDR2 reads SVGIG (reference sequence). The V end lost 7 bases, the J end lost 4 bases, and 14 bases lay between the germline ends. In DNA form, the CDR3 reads TGTGCCTCAAACCTCTTAGAATACAATGAGCAGTTCTTC. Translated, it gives CASNLLEYNEQFF. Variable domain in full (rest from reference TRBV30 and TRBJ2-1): SQTIHQWPATLVQPVGSPLSLECTVEGTSNPNLYWYRQAAGRGLQLLFYSVGIGQISSEVPQNLSASRPQDRQFILSSKKLLLSDSGFYLCASNLLEYNEQFFGPGTRLTVL.

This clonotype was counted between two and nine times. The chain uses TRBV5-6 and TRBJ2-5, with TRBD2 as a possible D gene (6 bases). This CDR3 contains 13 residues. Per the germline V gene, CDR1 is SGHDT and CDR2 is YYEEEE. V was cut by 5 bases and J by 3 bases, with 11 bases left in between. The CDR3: CASRGLDKETQYF. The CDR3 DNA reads TGTGCCAGCAGGGGACTCGATAAAGAGACCCAGTACTTC.

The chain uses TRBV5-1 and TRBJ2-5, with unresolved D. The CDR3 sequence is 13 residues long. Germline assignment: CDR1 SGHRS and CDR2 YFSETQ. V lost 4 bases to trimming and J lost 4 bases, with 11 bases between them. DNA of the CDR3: TGCGCCAGCAGCCCGTCGGTCCCAGAGACCCAGTACTTC. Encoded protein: CASSPSVPETQYF.

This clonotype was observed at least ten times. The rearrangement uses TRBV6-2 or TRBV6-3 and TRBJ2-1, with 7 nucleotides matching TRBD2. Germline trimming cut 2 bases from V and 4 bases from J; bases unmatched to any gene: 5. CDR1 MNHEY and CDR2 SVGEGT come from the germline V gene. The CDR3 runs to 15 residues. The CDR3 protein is CASSYGGGGYNEQFF. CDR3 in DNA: TGTGCCAGCAGTTACGGGGGGGGAGGGTACAATGAGCAGTTCTTC.

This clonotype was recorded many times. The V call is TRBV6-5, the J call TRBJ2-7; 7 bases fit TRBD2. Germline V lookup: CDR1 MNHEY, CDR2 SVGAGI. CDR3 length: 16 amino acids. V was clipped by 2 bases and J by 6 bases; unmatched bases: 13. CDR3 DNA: TGTGCCAGCAGTTACGCGCCTAGCGGAGGATCCGGCGAGCAGTACTTC. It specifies CASSYAPSGGSGEQYF.

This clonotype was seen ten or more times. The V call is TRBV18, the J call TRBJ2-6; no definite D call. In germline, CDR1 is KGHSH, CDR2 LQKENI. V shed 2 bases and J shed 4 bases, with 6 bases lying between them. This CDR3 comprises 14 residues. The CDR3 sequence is CASSPKEGANVLTF. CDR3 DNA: TGTGCCAGCTCACCAAAGGAGGGGGCCAACGTCCTGACTTTC. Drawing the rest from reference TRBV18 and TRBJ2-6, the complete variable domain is NAGVMQNPRHLVRRRGQEARLRCSPMKGHSHVYWYRQLPEEGLKFMVYLQKENIIDESGMPKERFSAEFPKEGPSILRIQQVVRGDSAAYFCASSPKEGANVLTFGAGSRLTVL.

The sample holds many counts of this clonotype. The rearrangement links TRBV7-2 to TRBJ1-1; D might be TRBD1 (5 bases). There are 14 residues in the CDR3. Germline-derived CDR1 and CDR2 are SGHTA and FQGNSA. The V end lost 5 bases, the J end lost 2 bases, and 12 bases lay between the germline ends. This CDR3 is CASSRRQYNTEAFF. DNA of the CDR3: TGTGCCAGCAGCCGTAGACAGTATAACACTGAAGCTTTCTTT.

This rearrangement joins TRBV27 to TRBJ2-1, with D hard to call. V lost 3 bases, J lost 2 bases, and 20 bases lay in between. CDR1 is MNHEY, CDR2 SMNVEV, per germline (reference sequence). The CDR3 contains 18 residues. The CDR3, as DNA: TGTGCCAGCAGTTTTTCGCAAGGAAAGGGCAGAGCCTACAATGAGCAGTTCTTC. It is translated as CASSFSQGKGRAYNEQFF.

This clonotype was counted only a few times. CDR3 in DNA: TGTGCCAGCGGGCATACTTTGGGGACCGGGGAGCTGTTTTTT. It is translated as CASGHTLGTGELFF. The rearrangement joins TRBV7-3 to TRBJ2-2; D call uncertain. The V gene lost 8 bases and the J gene lost 5 bases, with 15 bases spanning the gap. Germline loops: CDR1 SGHTA, CDR2 FQGTGA. CDR3 length: 14 amino acids.

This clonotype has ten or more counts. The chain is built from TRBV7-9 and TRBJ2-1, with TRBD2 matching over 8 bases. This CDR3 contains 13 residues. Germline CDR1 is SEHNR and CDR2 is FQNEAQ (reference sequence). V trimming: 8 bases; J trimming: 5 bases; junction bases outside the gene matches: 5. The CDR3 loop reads CASGRLAHNEQFF. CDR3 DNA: TGTGCCAGCGGTAGACTAGCGCACAATGAGCAGTTCTTC.

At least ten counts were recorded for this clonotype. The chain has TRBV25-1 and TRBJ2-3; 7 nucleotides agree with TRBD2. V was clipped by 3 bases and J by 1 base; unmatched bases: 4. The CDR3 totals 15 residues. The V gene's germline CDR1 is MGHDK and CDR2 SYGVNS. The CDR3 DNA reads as TGTGCCAGCAGTGAGTGGGCGGGAGGCACAGATACGCAGTATTTT. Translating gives CASSEWAGGTDTQYF.

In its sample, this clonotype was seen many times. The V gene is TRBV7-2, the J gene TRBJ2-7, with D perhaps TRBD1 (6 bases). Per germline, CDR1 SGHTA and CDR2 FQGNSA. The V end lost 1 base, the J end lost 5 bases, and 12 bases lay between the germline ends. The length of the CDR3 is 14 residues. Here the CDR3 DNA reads TGTGCCAGCAGCTTAGGACGGCAGGGGAACGAGCAGTACTTC. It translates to CASSLGRQGNEQYF. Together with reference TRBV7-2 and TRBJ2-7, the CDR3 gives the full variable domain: GAGVSQSPSNKVTEKGKDVELRCDPISGHTALYWYRQSLGQGLEFLIYFQGNSAPDKSGLPSDRFSAERTGGSVSTLTIQRTQQEDSAVYLCASSLGRQGNEQYFGPGTRLTVT.

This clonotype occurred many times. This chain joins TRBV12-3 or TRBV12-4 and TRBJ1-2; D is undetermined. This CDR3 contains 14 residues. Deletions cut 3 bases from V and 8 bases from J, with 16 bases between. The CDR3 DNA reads TGTGCCAGCAGTTTGAGTTCTACCCTGGGAGGCTACACCTTC. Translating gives CASSLSSTLGGYTF.

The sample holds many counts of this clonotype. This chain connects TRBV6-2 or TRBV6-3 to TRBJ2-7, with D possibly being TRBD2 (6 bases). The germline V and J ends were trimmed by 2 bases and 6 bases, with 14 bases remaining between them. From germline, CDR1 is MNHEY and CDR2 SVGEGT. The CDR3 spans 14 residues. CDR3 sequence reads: CASSYVPGVGEQYF. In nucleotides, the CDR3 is TGTGCCAGCAGTTACGTTCCGGGAGTAGGCGAGCAGTACTTC.

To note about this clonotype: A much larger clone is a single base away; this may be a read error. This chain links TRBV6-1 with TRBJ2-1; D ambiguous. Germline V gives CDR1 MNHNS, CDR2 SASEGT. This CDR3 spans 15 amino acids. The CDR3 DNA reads TGTACCAGCAGTGAATTTTATTTGGTTTTGGATGAGCAGTTCTTC. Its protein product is CTSSEFYLVLDEQFF.

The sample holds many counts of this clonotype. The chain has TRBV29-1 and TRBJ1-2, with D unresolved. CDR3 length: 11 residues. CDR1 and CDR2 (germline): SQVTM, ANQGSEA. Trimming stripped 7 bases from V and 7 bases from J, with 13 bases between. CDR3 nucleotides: TGCAGCGCCGCCGGAGTGTTTGGCTACACCTTC. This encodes CSAAGVFGYTF.

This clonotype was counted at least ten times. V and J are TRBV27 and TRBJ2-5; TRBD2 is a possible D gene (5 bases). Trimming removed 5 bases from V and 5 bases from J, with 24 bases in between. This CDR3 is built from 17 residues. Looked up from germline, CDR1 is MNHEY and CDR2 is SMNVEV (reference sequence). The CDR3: CASSPYEGLMGLETQYF. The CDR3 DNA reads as TGTGCCAGCAGTCCCTATGAGGGTCTAATGGGATTGGAGACCCAGTACTTC.